Shown below are 14 T cell receptor beta chains from a single sample sequenced in a study of cytomegalovirus exposure and HLA in healthy donors (dated by TCRdb to the late 2010s). Preparation of the library involved the immunoSEQ multiplex PCR assay. The multiplex PCR relied on a mix of 60 forward primers for TCR Vbeta segments and 13 reverse primers for TCR Jbeta segments. Here the immuneACCESS table is served through TCRdb, limited to in-frame sequences with V and J called. Missing clones are a known gap in these copies; in checked studies unresolved V genes cover under half, and the rest lacks a known reason. The sample data list roughly 93,000 clones, and over 60% of these were observed just once. The ten largest clones add up to 8% to 9% of the sample. The source material was PBMCs. Every receptor here comes from a human donor in good health.

The chain recombines TRBV9 with TRBJ2-1; maybe TRBD1 (6 bases). Trimming removed 0 bases at V and 8 bases at J, with 15 bases between. The CDR3 spans 15 residues. Germline V gives CDR1 SGDLS, CDR2 YYNGEE. CDR3 DNA sequence: TGTGCCAGCAGCGTAGGGGTGGGGGCATCGGATGAGCAGTTCTTC. It is translated as CASSVGVGASDEQFF.

The V and J genes are TRBV9 and TRBJ2-3; 7 bases are a match to TRBD2. CDR1 SGDLS and CDR2 YYNGEE come from the germline V gene. V gave up 0 bases and J gave up 5 bases; unmatched junction bases: 0. The CDR3 length is 13 residues. The chain's CDR3 is CASSVGGGDTQYF. CDR3 in DNA: TGTGCCAGCAGCGTAGGGGGGGGAGATACGCAGTATTTT.

This clone was recorded a few times. The J gene is TRBJ1-1, the V gene TRBV7-7; 7 positions agree with TRBD1. CDR1 is SSHAT and CDR2 is FNYEAQ in the germline V gene (reference sequence). This CDR3 spans 14 amino acids. V shed 6 bases, J shed 3 bases, and the junction held 7 bases outside the gene matches. The CDR3 DNA sequence: TGTGCCAGCAGTAACCGACAGGGTTACACTGAAGCTTTCTTT. It encodes CASSNRQGYTEAFF.

This chain links TRBV19 with TRBJ1-3, with a weak D call TRBD1 (5 bases). In germline, CDR1 is LNHDA, CDR2 SQIVND (reference sequence). The germline V and J ends were trimmed by 3 bases and 0 bases, with 9 bases remaining between them. This CDR3 region has 15 residues. The DNA of the CDR3 is TGTGCCAGTAGTATCTCAGGGTTCTCTGGAAACACCATATATTTT. This encodes CASSISGFSGNTIYF.

V is TRBV7-9 and J is TRBJ1-2; weak D call: TRBD1 (5 bases). In germline, CDR1 is SEHNR, CDR2 FQNEAQ (reference sequence). The V gene lost 0 bases and the J gene lost 3 bases, with 5 bases spanning the gap. There are 13 residues in the CDR3. Here the CDR3 reads CASSLAGDYGYTF. The CDR3 nucleotides read TGTGCCAGCAGCTTAGCAGGGGACTATGGCTACACCTTC.

This clone was seen more than once but under ten times. The genes are TRBV6-6 and TRBJ1-5; 8 nucleotides align to TRBD1. With 10 bases clipped from V and 9 bases from J, the junction kept 11 bases outside the gene matches. CDR1 is MNHNY, CDR2 SVGAGI, per germline (reference sequence). This CDR3 contains 13 residues. CDR3 sequence (DNA): TGTGCCATAGGCGGCAGGGGGCAGTGGCCCCAGCATTTT. Translated: CAIGGRGQWPQHF.

The chain uses TRBV6-5 and TRBJ2-2; no clear D. V shed 6 bases and J shed 1 base, with 9 bases lying between them. This CDR3 is built from 14 residues. Germline V CDR1 and CDR2: MNHEY, SVGAGI. CDR3: CASSRSGNTGELFF. CDR3 coding DNA: TGTGCCAGCAGCCGTTCCGGGAACACCGGGGAGCTGTTTTTT.

The chain joins TRBV7-9 to TRBJ2-2; TRBD2 aligns across 8 bases. Looked up from germline, CDR1 is SEHNR and CDR2 is FQNEAQ (reference sequence). The V gene end was trimmed by 7 bases and the J gene end by 5 bases; junction bases not matched to a gene: 6. This CDR3 has 14 amino acids. The CDR3 sequence: CASTSPGGTGELFF. The CDR3 DNA is TGTGCCAGCACCTCCCCGGGGGGGACCGGGGAGCTGTTTTTT.

The chain employs TRBV7-2 and TRBJ1-4; 9 bases fit TRBD1. J gave up 8 bases and V 6 bases, and 7 bases lay outside the gene matches. The CDR3 covers 14 residues. The germline gives CDR1 SGHTA, CDR2 FQGNSA. CDR3 sequence: CASSSGQGQEKLFF. CDR3 sequence (DNA): TGTGCCAGCAGTTCAGGACAGGGGCAAGAAAAACTGTTTTTT.

This sequence joins TRBV7-2 and TRBJ1-4; no clear D gene. V lost 1 base, J lost 8 bases, and 14 bases lay in between. Germline V gene sequence: CDR1 SGHTA, CDR2 FQGNSA. The CDR3 runs 15 residues. Here the CDR3 reads CASSLDSGSSEKLFF. The CDR3 DNA reads TGTGCCAGCAGCTTAGATTCCGGTTCTAGCGAAAAACTGTTTTTT.

The gene calls are TRBV10-3 and TRBJ2-2; a possible D gene is TRBD1 (5 bases). V gave up 5 bases and J gave up 4 bases, with 14 bases separating them. The germline V gene encodes CDR1 ENHRY and CDR2 SYGVKD. CDR3 length: 15 amino acids. The CDR3 nucleotides read TGTGCCATCAGTCCCCAGGGCAGCAGCACCGGGGAGCTGTTTTTT. As protein: CAISPQGSSTGELFF.

In this sample, this clone turned up once. V gene TRBV19 combines with J gene TRBJ2-7, with 7 bases aligning to TRBD2. Germline V CDR1 and CDR2: LNHDA, SQIVND (reference sequence). J gave up 3 bases and V 5 bases, and 4 bases lay outside the gene matches. The CDR3 is made up of 13 amino acids. In nucleotides, the CDR3 is TGTGCCAGTAGTCCTACTAGCGACTACGAGCAGTACTTC. Its translation is CASSPTSDYEQYF.

The chain uses TRBV5-1 and TRBJ1-1; D call uncertain. Germline V gene lookup returns CDR1 SGHRS and CDR2 YFSETQ. CDR3 length equals 13 residues. Trimming stripped 0 bases from V and 4 bases from J, with 7 bases between. The CDR3 nucleotides are TGCGCCAGCAGCTTGGGTACTGGCACTGAAGCTTTCTTT. Its translation is CASSLGTGTEAFF.

The CDR3 loop is CASSSWGVRGNQPQHF. The CDR3 coding sequence is TGTGCCAGCAGTTCCTGGGGCGTTAGAGGCAATCAGCCCCAGCATTTT. The V call is TRBV27, the J call TRBJ1-5, with D possibly matching TRBD1 (5 bases). Trimming stripped 4 bases from V and 2 bases from J, with 15 bases between. The germline gives CDR1 MNHEY, CDR2 SMNVEV (reference sequence). The CDR3 has 16 residues.